The clone carrying this TCR beta chain was recorded many times. CDR1 is MNHEY and CDR2 is SVGEGT in the germline V gene. V was clipped by 0 bases and J by 7 bases, with 10 bases between them. The CDR3 consists of 14 residues. The sample is drawn from a study of T cells in Graves' hyperthyroidism and ophthalmopathy. RNA transcripts provided the source from which TCR beta CDR3 regions were amplified. Using the HTBI primer set, a first-round RT-PCR was run on the TCR CDR3. A single record per CDR3 protein comes from TCRdb applying MiXCR to the multiplex PCR reads. The sample lists some 490,000 distinct CDR3 sequences; 20% to 25% were seen once.

This sequence originates from a woman aged 70 to 79 with Graves' ophthalmopathy. The sample consisted of blood. The chain employs TRBV6-2 or TRBV6-3 and TRBJ2-1; the D is unclear. CDR3 sequence (DNA): TGTGCCAGCAGTTACTCGGGCCTACAGAATGAGCAGTTCTTC. The encoded protein is CASSYSGLQNEQFF.